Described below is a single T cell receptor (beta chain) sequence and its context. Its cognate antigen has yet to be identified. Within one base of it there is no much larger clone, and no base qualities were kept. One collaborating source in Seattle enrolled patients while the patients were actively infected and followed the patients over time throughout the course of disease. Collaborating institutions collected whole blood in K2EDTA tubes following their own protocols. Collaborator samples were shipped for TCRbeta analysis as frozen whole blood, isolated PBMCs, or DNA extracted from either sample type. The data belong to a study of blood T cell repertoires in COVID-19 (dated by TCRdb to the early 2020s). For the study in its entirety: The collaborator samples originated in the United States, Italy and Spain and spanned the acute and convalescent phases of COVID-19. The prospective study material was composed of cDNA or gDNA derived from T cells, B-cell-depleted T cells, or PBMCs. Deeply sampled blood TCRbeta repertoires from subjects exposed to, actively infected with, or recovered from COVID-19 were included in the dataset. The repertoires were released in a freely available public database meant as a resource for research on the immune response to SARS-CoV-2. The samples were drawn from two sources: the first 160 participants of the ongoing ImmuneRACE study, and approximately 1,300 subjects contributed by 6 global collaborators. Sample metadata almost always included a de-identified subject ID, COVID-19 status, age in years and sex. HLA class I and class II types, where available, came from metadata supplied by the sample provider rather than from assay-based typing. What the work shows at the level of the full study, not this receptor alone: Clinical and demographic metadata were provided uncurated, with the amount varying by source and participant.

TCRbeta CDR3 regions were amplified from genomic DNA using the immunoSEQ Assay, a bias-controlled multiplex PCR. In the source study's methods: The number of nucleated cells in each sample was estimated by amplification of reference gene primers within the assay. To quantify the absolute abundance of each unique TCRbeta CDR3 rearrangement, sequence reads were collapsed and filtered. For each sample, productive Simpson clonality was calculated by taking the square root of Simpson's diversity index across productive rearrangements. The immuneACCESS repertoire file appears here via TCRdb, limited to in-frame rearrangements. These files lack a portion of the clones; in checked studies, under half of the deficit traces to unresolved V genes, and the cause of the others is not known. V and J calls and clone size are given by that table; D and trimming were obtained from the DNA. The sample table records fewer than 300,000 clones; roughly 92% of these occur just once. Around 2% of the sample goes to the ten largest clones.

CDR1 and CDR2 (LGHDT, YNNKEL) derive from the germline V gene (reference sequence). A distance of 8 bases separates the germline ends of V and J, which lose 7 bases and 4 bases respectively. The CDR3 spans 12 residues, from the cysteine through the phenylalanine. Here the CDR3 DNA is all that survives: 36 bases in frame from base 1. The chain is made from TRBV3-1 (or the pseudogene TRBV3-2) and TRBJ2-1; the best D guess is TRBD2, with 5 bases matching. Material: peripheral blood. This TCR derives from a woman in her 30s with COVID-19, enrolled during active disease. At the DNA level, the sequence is TGTGCCAGCATGGGCGGGTACAATGAGCAGTTCTTC. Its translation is CASMGGYNEQFF.